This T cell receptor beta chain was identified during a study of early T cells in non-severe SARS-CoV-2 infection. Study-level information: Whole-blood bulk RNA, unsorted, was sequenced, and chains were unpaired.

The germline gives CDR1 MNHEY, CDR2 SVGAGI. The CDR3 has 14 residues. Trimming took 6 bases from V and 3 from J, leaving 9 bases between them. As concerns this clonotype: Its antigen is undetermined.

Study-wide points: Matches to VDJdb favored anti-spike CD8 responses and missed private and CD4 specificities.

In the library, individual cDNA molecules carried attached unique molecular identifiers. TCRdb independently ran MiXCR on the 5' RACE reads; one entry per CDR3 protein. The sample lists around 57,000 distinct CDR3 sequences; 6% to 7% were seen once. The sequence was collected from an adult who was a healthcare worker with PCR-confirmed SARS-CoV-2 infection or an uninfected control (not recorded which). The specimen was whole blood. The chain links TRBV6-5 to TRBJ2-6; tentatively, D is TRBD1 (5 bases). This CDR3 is CASSRVVGANVLTF. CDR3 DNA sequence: TGTGCCAGCAGCAGGGTAGTTGGGGCCAACGTCCTGACTTTC.